The T cell receptor beta chain under discussion was sequenced for a study of regulatory T cells in long-lasting Graves disease (dated by TCRdb to the early 2020s). Regarding the research as a whole: Newly diagnosed Graves' disease patients had taken antithyroid drugs for less than 3 months. Patients with persistent Graves' disease were compared with patients with newly diagnosed Graves' disease using TCR sequencing and RNA sequencing of peripheral blood. The study took place in China and was registered as a clinical trial. A total of about 35 samples underwent TCR sequencing: approximately 13 from persistent and roughly 20 from newly diagnosed Graves' disease patients. Summary of the overall study and its limitations: Sequencing and analysis were limited to the TCR beta chain. A larger number of public clonotypes was shared among persistent patients (around 2,700) than among newly diagnosed patients (roughly 1,000). Because the primary lesion, thyroid tissue, could not be accessed, the study looked at peripheral blood alone. Compared with newly diagnosed patients, patients with persistent Graves' disease had lower TCR Shannon entropy and fewer highly expanded clones, which suggests clonal expansion. The authors acknowledged the small sample size as a limitation that may reduce accuracy.

The time point label on this specimen signifies: newly diagnosed GD, antithyroid drugs for less than 3 months. RNA was extracted from PBMCs in TRIzol for both TCR sequencing and RNA sequencing. Graves' disease was diagnosed according to American Thyroid Association guidelines. Patients for the study were recruited at an endocrinology department in Xi'an, China. From each patient, nine milliliters of peripheral blood was collected into an EDTA anticoagulant tube. Ficoll Paque Plus density gradient separation was used to isolate PBMCs, and no further T cell sorting was done. RNA quality was checked with an Agilent 2100 Bioanalyzer and agarose gel, and concentration with a NanoDrop 2000. Library creation used multiplex PCR. The listed sequencing device is Illumina HiSeq 4000. TCR beta libraries were built with iRepertoire HTBI primers and Arm-PCR amplification of CDR3 regions. Before sequencing, the PCR products went through gel purification. The study's processing was this. Gene usage analysis of CDR3 amino acid clonotypes used the 50 to 70 TRBV and about 15 TRBJ segments found across samples. Filtered high-quality paired reads were merged into contigs using COPE and FqMerger. BLAST was used to align contigs to IMGT TRBV, TRBD and TRBJ reference genes, with CDR3 defined following IMGT. Any clonotype with a frequency above 0.1% was counted as a highly expanded clone. Shannon entropy was used to measure repertoire diversity, and the Gini coefficient was used to measure V-J evenness. Public clonotypes were defined as clonotypes shared by more than one individual. TCRdb reran the public reads through fastp at Q25 and MiXCR, keeping productive beta chains. Duplicate CDR3 protein sequences are folded into a single record with the most common DNA and genes. These V and J calls are TCRdb output, not the study's own analysis. Recorded for this sample are under 500,000 distinct CDR3 sequences; roughly 15% of them occurred a single time. Around a tenth of the sample rests with the top ten.

For this clonotype: Its antigen is not yet known. No much larger clone is present one base from it, and per-base qualities are unavailable.

These data were also filed under a second study, of T cells in Graves' hyperthyroidism and ophthalmopathy. Per the second study: Stable Graves' hyperthyroidism was defined as the absence of progression to ophthalmopathy over 18 months of follow-up. Hyperthyroidism patients were aged 18 to 65 years and newly diagnosed, with disease duration of less than 2 months. Exclusion was applied to patients with uncontrolled infections, other autoimmune diseases, pregnancy or lactation. Diagnoses relied on clinical symptoms, serum thyroxine and TRAb, thyroid ultrasound and orbital computed tomography. The TCR CDR3 was subjected to a first round of RT-PCR using the HTBI primer set and the Qiagen OneStep RT-PCR kit. Most expanded thyroid clonotypes (frequency above 0.001) were also found in blood, which suggests that blood repertoires may mirror thyroid immune responses. A model built on a 13 V-J signature distinguished ophthalmopathy from stable hyperthyroidism, reaching roughly 88% sensitivity and 81.08% specificity in cross-validation and 80%/75% in testing. During validation, the model predicted progression to ophthalmopathy a median of approximately 6 months ahead of onset, with around 71% sensitivity and 72% to 80% specificity. A discovery cohort of about a hundred patients, roughly 43 with Graves' ophthalmopathy and approximately 60 with stable Graves' hyperthyroidism, was used to find distinguishing TCR V-J signatures. An independent validation cohort of around 19 hyperthyroidism patients and approximately 16 patients who later progressed to ophthalmopathy tested prospective prediction of ophthalmopathy. The 95 to 100 discovery patients were randomly divided into training and test sets at a 7:3 ratio. In several Graves' hyperthyroidism patients, the study also compared T-cell repertoires from thyroid tissue with T-cell repertoires from blood. Once sampling was done, hyperthyroidism patients were given methimazole at a starting dose of 30 mg daily, whereas ophthalmopathy patients were given high-dose intravenous methylprednisolone. The libraries were constructed in a second round of multiplex PCR and then size-selected and purified. Paired-end sequencing of the libraries was performed with 100 bp reads on an Illumina HiSeq2000. SOAPnuke was used to process the raw data, removing reads that contained adapters or uncalled bases, had a mean Phred below 15, or lacked an exact match to the constant primer or identifier. High-quality paired reads were merged using COPE v1.2.5, and each unique nucleotide sequence was defined as a clonotype. Clonotypes were aligned to IMGT TRBV, TRBD and TRBJ reference segments using MiTCR v1.1. The analysis included only V-J combinations with a frequency above 0.0001, which together covered about 99% of the repertoires. A TCS score was defined as the ratio between F50 (clonal expansion) and ExV (chaos), using BLOSUM62-based TCRdist between CDR3 peptides within each V-J. Welch's t-statistics and random forest reduced fewer than 550 V-J features to some 14, which were used in a naive Bayes classifier (R e1071). Sample size was not statistically predetermined, and investigators were not blinded to group allocation. TCR Vbeta CDR3 sequencing of 120 to 150 peripheral blood samples (43 ophthalmopathy, about 75 hyperthyroidism and some 17 progressor patients) is reported in the paper.

Material: peripheral blood mononuclear cells (PBMCs), obtained at new diagnosis, from a patient treated with antithyroid drugs. This TCR came from a woman aged 25 to 39 with Graves disease. Donor details come from another sample of the same person, matched by shared clones.

Read as DNA, the sequence is TGTGCCAGCATGGCGGGGACAGGAGGCTATGGCTACACCTTC. This yields the protein CASMAGTGGYGYTF. The V and J segments used are TRBV7-9 and TRBJ1-2; TRBD1 aligns with 8 central bases. The cysteine opens and the phenylalanine closes a CDR3 of 14 amino acids. Only the CDR3 region is kept as DNA, spanning 42 bases read in frame from base 1. The junction shows trimming of 7 bases on V and 4 bases on J, and the gene matches do not reach 8 bases of it. The germline V gene (reference sequence) supplies CDR1 SEHNR and CDR2 FQNEAQ.